This T cell receptor beta chain is drawn from a study of blood T cell repertoires in COVID-19. Study-level information: Samples representing acute and convalescent COVID-19 were sourced from the United States, Italy and Spain. PBMCs, B-cell-depleted T cells, or T cells were the source of the cDNA or gDNA that made up the material.

V gave up 5 bases and J gave up 2 bases; unmatched junction bases: 9. Germline V gene lookup returns CDR1 MDHEN and CDR2 SYDVKM. The CDR3 has 16 residues. Under the authors' procedure: Amplification with reference gene primers provided the estimates of nucleated cell counts. Clones were sequenced by immunoSEQ multiplex PCR, and TCRdb holds only the in-frame ones, with some missing. The DNA was the basis for D and trimming; V, J and clone size are from that table. This table holds 110,000 to 150,000 clones, around 86% found once. The source is a woman older than 75 with acute or convalescent COVID-19. Sequencing was done on a sample of peripheral blood. The chain couples TRBV28 to TRBJ2-1, with 7 positions matching TRBD1. The CDR3 bases are TGTGCCAGCAGTACCACCGGGACAGTAACCTACAATGAGCAGTTCTTC. It codes for CASSTTGTVTYNEQFF.